The clone carrying this T cell receptor beta chain was seen once. This sample was included in a study of cytomegalovirus exposure and HLA in healthy donors. Researchers ran the PCR with 60 Vbeta and 13 Jbeta primers. Profiling relied on immunoSEQ multiplex PCR, and the TCRdb table lists in-frame clones only, not all of them. The repertoire holds 95,000 or so clones, with 81% as singletons. The TCR comes from a woman in her seventies in good health and CMV-seropositive. Sequencing used PBMCs.

The CDR3 bases are TGTGCCAGCAGCTTACTCCCCGCCAGGGCGACTTACAATGAGCAGTTCTTC. Translated: CASSLLPARATYNEQFF. V gene TRBV7-8 combines with J gene TRBJ2-1, with D tentatively TRBD1 (5 bases). Germline loops: CDR1 SGHVS, CDR2 FQNEAQ. The CDR3 is made up of 17 amino acids. Deletions cut 2 bases from V and 4 bases from J, with 18 bases between. The full variable domain, its missing parts supplied by reference TRBV7-8 and TRBJ2-1, is GAGVSQSPRYKVAKRGQDVALRCDPISGHVSLFWYQQALGQGPEFLTYFQNEAQLDKSGLPSDRFFAERPEGSVSTLKIQRTQQEDSAVYLCASSLLPARATYNEQFFGPGTRLTVL.